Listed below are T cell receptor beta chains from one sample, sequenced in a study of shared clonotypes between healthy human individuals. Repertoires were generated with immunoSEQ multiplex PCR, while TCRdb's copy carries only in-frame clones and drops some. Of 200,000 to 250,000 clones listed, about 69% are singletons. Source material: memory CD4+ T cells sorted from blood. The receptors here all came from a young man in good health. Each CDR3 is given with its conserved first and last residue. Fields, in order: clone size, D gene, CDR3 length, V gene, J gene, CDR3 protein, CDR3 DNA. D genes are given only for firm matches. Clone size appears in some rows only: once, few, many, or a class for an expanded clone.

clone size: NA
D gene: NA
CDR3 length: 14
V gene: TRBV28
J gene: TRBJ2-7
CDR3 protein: CASTLTGLPYEQYF
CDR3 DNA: TGTGCCAGCACCTTGACGGGACTGCCCTACGAGCAGTACTTC

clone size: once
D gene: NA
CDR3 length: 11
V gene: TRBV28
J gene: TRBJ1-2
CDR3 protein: CASSAYGGYTF
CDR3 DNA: TGTGCCAGCAGTGCCTATGGAGGCTACACCTTC

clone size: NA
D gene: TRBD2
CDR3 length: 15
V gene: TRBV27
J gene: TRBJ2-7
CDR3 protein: CASSSLLAGGHEQYF
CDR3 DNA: TGTGCCAGCAGTTCCCTCCTAGCGGGAGGCCACGAGCAGTACTTC

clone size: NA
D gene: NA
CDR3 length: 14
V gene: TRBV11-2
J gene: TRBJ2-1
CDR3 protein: CASSPGPRNYEQFF
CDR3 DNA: TGTGCCAGCAGCCCCGGGCCCCGAAACTATGAGCAGTTCTTC

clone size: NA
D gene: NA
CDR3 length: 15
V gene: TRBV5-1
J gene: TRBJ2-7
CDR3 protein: CASSWGGGGAYEQYF
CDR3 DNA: TGCGCCAGCAGCTGGGGAGGAGGTGGTGCCTATGAACAGTACTTC

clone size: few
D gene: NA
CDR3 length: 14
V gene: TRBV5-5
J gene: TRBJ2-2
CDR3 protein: CASSLGLNTGELFF
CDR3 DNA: TGTGCCAGCAGCTTGGGACTGAACACCGGGGAGCTGTTTTTT

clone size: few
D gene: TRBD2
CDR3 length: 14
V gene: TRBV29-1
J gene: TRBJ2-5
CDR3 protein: CSVVWGGEGETQYF
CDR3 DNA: TGCAGCGTTGTCTGGGGGGGAGAGGGGGAGACCCAGTACTTC

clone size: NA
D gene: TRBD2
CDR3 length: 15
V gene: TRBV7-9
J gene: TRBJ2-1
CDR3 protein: CASSPPGLADNEQFF
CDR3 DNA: TGTGCCAGCAGCCCCCCGGGACTAGCGGACAATGAGCAGTTCTTC

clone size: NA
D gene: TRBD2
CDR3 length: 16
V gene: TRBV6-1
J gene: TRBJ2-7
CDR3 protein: CASSGETAGVIYEQYF
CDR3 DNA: TGTGCCAGCAGTGGGGAAACAGCGGGAGTTATTTACGAGCAGTACTTC

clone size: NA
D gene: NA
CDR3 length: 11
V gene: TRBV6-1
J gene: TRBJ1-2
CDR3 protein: CASRTIYGYTF
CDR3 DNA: TGTGCCAGCAGGACGATCTATGGCTACACCTTC

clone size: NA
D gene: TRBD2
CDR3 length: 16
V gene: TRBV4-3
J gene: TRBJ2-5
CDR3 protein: CASSGGGAGTLETQYF
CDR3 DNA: TGCGCCAGCAGCGGGGGGGGAGCGGGTACGTTGGAGACCCAGTACTTC

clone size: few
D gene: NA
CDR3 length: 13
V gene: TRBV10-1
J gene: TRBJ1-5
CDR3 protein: CASSRGPNQPQHF
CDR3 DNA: TGCGCCAGCAGTCGAGGTCCAAATCAGCCCCAGCATTTT

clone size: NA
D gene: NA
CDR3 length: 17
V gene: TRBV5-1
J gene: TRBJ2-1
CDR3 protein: CASGPRGGSLYGNEQFF
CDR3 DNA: TGCGCCAGCGGACCTAGGGGGGGGAGTCTCTACGGCAATGAGCAGTTCTTC

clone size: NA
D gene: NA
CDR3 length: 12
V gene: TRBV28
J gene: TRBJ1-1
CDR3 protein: CASSLLTGEAFF
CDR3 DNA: TGTGCCAGCAGTTTGTTAACAGGGGAAGCTTTCTTT

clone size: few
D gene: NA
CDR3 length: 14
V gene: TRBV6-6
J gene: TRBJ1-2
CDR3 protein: CASSYNGGRAGYTF
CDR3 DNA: TGTGCCAGCAGTTACAACGGGGGCCGGGCTGGCTACACCTTC

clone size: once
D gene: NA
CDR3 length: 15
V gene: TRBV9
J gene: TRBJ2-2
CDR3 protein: CASSVGQVNIGELFF
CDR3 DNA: TGTGCCAGCAGCGTAGGTCAGGTTAATATCGGGGAGCTGTTTTTT

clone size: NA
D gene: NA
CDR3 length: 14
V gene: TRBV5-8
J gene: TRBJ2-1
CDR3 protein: CASSTLTRADEQFF
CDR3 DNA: TGTGCCAGCAGCACCTTGACCCGGGCGGATGAGCAGTTCTTC

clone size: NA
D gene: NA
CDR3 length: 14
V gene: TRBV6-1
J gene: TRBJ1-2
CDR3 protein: CASSAVSSNYGYTF
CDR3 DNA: TGTGCCAGCAGTGCCGTCAGTTCTAACTATGGCTACACCTTC

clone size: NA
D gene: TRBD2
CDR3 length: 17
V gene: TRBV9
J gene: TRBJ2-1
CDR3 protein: CASSVSGSGRAYNEQFF
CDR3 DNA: TGTGCCAGCAGCGTATCAGGGAGCGGGAGGGCTTACAATGAGCAGTTCTTC

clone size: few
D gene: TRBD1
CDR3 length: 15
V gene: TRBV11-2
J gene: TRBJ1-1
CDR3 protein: CASTRTGRSVTEAFF
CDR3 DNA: TGTGCCAGCACCCGGACAGGCAGATCGGTCACTGAAGCTTTCTTT

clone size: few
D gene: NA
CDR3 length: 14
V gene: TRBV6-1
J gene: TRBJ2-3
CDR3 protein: CASSEIRTAGTQYF
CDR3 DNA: TGTGCCAGCAGTGAAATTCGGACAGCCGGTACGCAGTATTTT

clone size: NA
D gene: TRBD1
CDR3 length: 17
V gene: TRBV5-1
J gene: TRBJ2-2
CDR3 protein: CASSLGIPGQGSGELFF
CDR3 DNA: TGCGCCAGCAGCTTGGGGATTCCGGGACAGGGGAGCGGGGAGCTGTTTTTT

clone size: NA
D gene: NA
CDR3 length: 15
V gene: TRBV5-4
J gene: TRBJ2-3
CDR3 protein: CASSLSQGNTDTQYF
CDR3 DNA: TGTGCCAGCAGCTTGTCCCAGGGAAACACAGATACGCAGTATTTT

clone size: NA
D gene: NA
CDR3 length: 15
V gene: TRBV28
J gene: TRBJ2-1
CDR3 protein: CASSLMSIPNNEQFF
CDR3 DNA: TGTGCCAGCAGTTTGATGAGTATACCTAACAATGAGCAGTTCTTC

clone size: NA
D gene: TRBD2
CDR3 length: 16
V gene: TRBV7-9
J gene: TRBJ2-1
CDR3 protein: CASSPKYRLAGNEQFF
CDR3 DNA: TGTGCCAGCAGCCCCAAGTATCGACTAGCGGGAAATGAGCAGTTCTTC

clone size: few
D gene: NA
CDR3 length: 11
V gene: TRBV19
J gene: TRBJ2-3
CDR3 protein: CASRASGTQYF
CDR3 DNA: TGTGCCAGTAGAGCTAGTGGTACGCAGTATTTT

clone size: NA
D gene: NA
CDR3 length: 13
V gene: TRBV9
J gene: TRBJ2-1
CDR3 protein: CASSPRDYNEQFF
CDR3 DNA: TGTGCCAGCAGTCCCCGGGACTACAATGAGCAGTTCTTC

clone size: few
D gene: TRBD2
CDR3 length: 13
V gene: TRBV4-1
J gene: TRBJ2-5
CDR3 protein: CASSRLALETQYF
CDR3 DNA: TGCGCCAGCAGCCGACTAGCTCTAGAGACCCAGTACTTC

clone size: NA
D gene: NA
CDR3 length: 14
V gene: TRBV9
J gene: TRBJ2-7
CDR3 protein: CASSVAPREDEQYF
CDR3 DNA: TGTGCCAGCAGCGTAGCACCCAGGGAGGACGAGCAGTACTTC

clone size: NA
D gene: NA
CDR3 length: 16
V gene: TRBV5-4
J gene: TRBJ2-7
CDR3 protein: CASSLEQGATPYEQYF
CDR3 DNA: TGTGCCAGCAGCTTGGAACAGGGAGCTACCCCCTACGAGCAGTACTTC

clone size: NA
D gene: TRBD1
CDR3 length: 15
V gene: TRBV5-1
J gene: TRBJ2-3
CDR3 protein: CASSSGQGPTDTQYF
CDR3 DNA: TGCGCCAGCAGCTCGGGACAGGGGCCCACAGATACGCAGTATTTT